The 29 T cell receptor beta chains presented below share a single source sample, sequenced in a study of Tregs in tolerant kidney transplant recipients (dated 2019 in TCRdb). The transplants used related donors with nonmyeloablative bone marrow transplantation, and mixed chimerism in the human trials was transient. Library preparation was by the immunoSEQ multiplex PCR assay. Held by TCRdb, this immuneACCESS table contains in-frame sequences only and omits some clones. Under half of the omission traces to an unresolved V gene where checked; the cause of the rest is unknown. This sample is represented by some 57,000 clones; around 90% of them were singletons. Together, the top ten hold 13% to 15% of the sample. The sequences come from CD8+ T cells from blood (PBMCs), collected 24 months after the transplant. The receptor set was obtained from a human patient who received a combined kidney and bone marrow transplant. Post transplant, some T cells may arise from the graft donor.

The rearrangement joins TRBV13 to TRBJ1-1; D is ambiguous. The CDR3 totals 19 residues. The V and J ends lost 1 base and 0 bases respectively, with 21 bases between them. The V gene's germline CDR1 is PRHDT and CDR2 FYEKMQ (reference sequence). The CDR3 sequence: CASSLDFSTALTMNTEAFF. The CDR3, as DNA: TGTGCCAGCAGCTTAGATTTCAGCACAGCCCTCACCATGAACACTGAAGCTTTCTTT.

Notes on this clone: The identical CDR3 is also encoded by other nucleotide sequences in the sample. In nucleotides, the CDR3 is TGCGCCAGCAGCCTGGGACAGCCCTATAATTCACCCCTCCACTTT. Translated: CASSLGQPYNSPLHF. The V gene is TRBV4-1, the J gene TRBJ1-6; 7 bases fit TRBD1. The CDR3 consists of 15 residues. Trimming took 4 bases from V and 2 from J; bases not matched to a gene: 2. Per germline, CDR1 MGHRA and CDR2 YSYEKL.

The chain is built from TRBV11-1 and TRBJ2-7, with D hard to call. Germline values: CDR1 SGHAT, CDR2 FQDESV (reference sequence). With 5 bases removed from V and 3 bases from J, the gap between germline ends came to 14 bases. The CDR3 contains 14 residues. The DNA for the CDR3 is TGTGCCAGCAGCCCGCCCCACAGCTACTACGAGCAGTACTTC. It translates to CASSPPHSYYEQYF. Full variable domain (missing parts from reference TRBV11-1 and TRBJ2-7): EAEVAQSPRYKITEKSQAVAFWCDPISGHATLYWYRQILGQGPELLVQFQDESVVDDSQLPKDRFSAERLKGVDSTLKIQPAELGDSAMYLCASSPPHSYYEQYFGPGTRLTVT.

This sequence joins TRBV27 and TRBJ2-5; 7 bases align to TRBD1. This CDR3 comprises 14 residues. V shed 6 bases, J shed 4 bases, and the junction held 8 bases outside the gene matches. Germline V lookup: CDR1 MNHEY, CDR2 SMNVEV (reference sequence). The CDR3 DNA is TGTGCCAGCAGAAGAGACAGGGTTGGAGAGACCCAGTACTTC. Protein product: CASRRDRVGETQYF.

V gene TRBV9 combines with J gene TRBJ2-7; 9 bases are a match to TRBD1. The CDR3 loop spans 14 amino acids. The germline V gene has CDR1 SGDLS and CDR2 YYNGEE. Losses at the gene ends were 4 bases for V and 3 bases for J; bases not matched to a gene: 5. The CDR3 sequence is CASSPRDRDYEQYF. For the CDR3, the DNA is TGTGCCAGCAGCCCTCGGGACAGGGACTACGAGCAGTACTTC.

The gene calls are TRBV13 and TRBJ2-7; TRBD1 is a possible D gene (7 bases). Germline lookup yields CDR1 PRHDT and CDR2 FYEKMQ (reference sequence). The V and J ends lost 5 bases and 7 bases respectively, with 27 bases between them. This CDR3 comprises 17 residues. CDR3 DNA sequence: TGTGCCAGCAGCCTGCGGCTCGGGACAGCGAGAGGGGGGGAGCAGTACTTC. This encodes CASSLRLGTARGGEQYF.

The chain joins TRBV4-1 to TRBJ2-7; D possibly corresponds to TRBD2 (6 bases). V lost 1 base to trimming and J lost 0 bases, with 10 bases between them. CDR3 size: 15 residues. Germline V gene lookup returns CDR1 MGHRA and CDR2 YSYEKL. The CDR3 spells CASSQVEGSSYEQYF. The CDR3 DNA follows: TGCGCCAGCAGCCAAGTGGAGGGAAGCTCCTACGAGCAGTACTTC.

The V and J genes are TRBV9 and TRBJ1-3, with a tentative D call TRBD1 (5 bases). Germline V gene lookup returns CDR1 SGDLS and CDR2 YYNGEE. This CDR3 has 15 residues. Trimming left V 4 bases short and J 4 bases short, with 15 bases between. CDR3 sequence: CASSSPRGAGNTIYF. As DNA, the CDR3 is TGTGCCAGCAGCTCTCCGCGTGGGGCCGGAAACACCATATATTTT. The variable domain in full, with the rest retrieved from reference TRBV9 and TRBJ1-3, is DSGVTQTPKHLITATGQRVTLRCSPRSGDLSVYWYQQSLDQGLQFLIQYYNGEERAKGNILERFSAQQFPDLHSELNLSSLELGDSALYFCASSSPRGAGNTIYFGEGSWLTVV.

The J gene is TRBJ2-5, the V gene TRBV7-3, with a weak D call TRBD2 (5 bases). Trimming took 1 base from V and 4 from J, leaving 13 bases between them. Germline-derived CDR1 and CDR2 are SGHTA and FQGTGA. This CDR3 region has 15 residues. This CDR3 is CASSLMGGSVETQYF. The DNA of the CDR3 is TGTGCCAGCAGCTTAATGGGCGGTAGCGTAGAGACCCAGTACTTC.

This chain uses TRBV7-8 with TRBJ2-7; D possibly corresponds to TRBD2 (5 bases). The germline gives CDR1 SGHVS, CDR2 FQNEAQ. V dropped 4 bases and J dropped 7 bases, with 14 bases sitting between them. This CDR3 is 13 amino acids long. Here the CDR3 DNA reads TGTGCCAGCAGCTGGACTTCATCGGGAGAGCAGTACTTC. Residues: CASSWTSSGEQYF.

On this clone itself: Other nucleotide sequences in the sample specify the same CDR3. The CDR3 bases are TGTGCCAGTAGTATAAGCGGTAGCTCCTACAATGAGCAGTTCTTC. It yields the protein CASSISGSSYNEQFF. The rearrangement joins TRBV19 to TRBJ2-1; possible D gene TRBD2, 5 bases. Trimming took off 2 bases at V and 0 bases at J, with 8 bases between the two ends. Germline assignment: CDR1 LNHDA and CDR2 SQIVND (reference sequence). The CDR3 consists of 15 residues.

The rearrangement uses TRBV14 and TRBJ1-2; 9 nucleotides agree with TRBD1. This CDR3 is 16 amino acids long. Per the germline V gene, CDR1 is SGHDN and CDR2 is FVKESK. Trimming removed 0 bases from V and 4 bases from J; junction bases left unmatched: 6. The CDR3 loop is CASSQELGTGLYGYTF. CDR3 sequence (DNA): TGTGCCAGCAGCCAAGAACTAGGGACAGGGCTCTATGGCTACACCTTC.

Regarding this clone: One end of the junction is discordant with germline, which a read error may explain. Other DNA sequences in this specimen translate into the identical CDR3. The chain recombines TRBV19 with TRBJ2-7; 8 nucleotides align to TRBD1. The CDR3 runs to 14 residues. Germline CDR1 LNHDA, CDR2 SQIVND (reference sequence). The CDR3 region is CASSWGRGPDEQYF. DNA of the CDR3: TGCGCCAGTAGTTGGGGCAGGGGGCCCGACGAGCAGTACTTC.

The chain joins TRBV13 to TRBJ2-7, with 12 bases identical to TRBD2. V shed 3 bases and J 2 bases; nucleotides not matched to a gene: 2. Germline V gene lookup returns CDR1 PRHDT and CDR2 FYEKMQ (reference sequence). The CDR3 extends over 15 amino acids. Here the CDR3 DNA reads TGTGCCAGCAGCTTCTCTAGCGGGGGGGCCTACGAGCAGTACTTC. As protein: CASSFSSGGAYEQYF.

The chain uses TRBV9 and TRBJ2-5; a possible D gene is TRBD1 (6 bases). Germline assignment: CDR1 SGDLS and CDR2 YYNGEE. With 1 base removed from V and 5 bases from J, the gap between germline ends came to 12 bases. CDR3 length equals 14 residues. DNA for the CDR3: TGTGCCAGCAGCGTAAGTGCAGGGGCGGAGACCCAGTACTTC. It yields the protein CASSVSAGAETQYF.

The V call is TRBV27, the J call TRBJ2-7; D remains ambiguous. V lost 6 bases and J 2 bases, leaving 11 bases between the germline ends. The germline V gene encodes CDR1 MNHEY and CDR2 SMNVEV (reference sequence). There are 13 residues in the CDR3. CDR3 residues: CASSLGWPYEQYF. In DNA form, the CDR3 reads TGTGCCAGCAGCTTGGGCTGGCCCTACGAGCAGTACTTC.

The chain employs TRBV27 and TRBJ2-5; 11 nucleotides align to TRBD2. The V gene end was trimmed by 6 bases and the J gene end by 1 base; junction bases not matched to a gene: 13. Germline CDR1 MNHEY, CDR2 SMNVEV (reference sequence). This CDR3 has 18 residues. The DNA of the CDR3 is TGTGCCAGCAGCCCACTACCGCTAGCGGGGGGCTTCCAAGAGACCCAGTACTTC. This encodes CASSPLPLAGGFQETQYF.

This clone was found once. The rearrangement links TRBV13 to TRBJ1-3; D remains unclear. CDR3 length equals 13 residues. V lost 5 bases and J lost 1, with 6 bases in between. The germline V gene encodes CDR1 PRHDT and CDR2 FYEKMQ (reference sequence). In DNA, the CDR3 is TGTGCCAGCAGCCAGGAATCTGGAAACACCATATATTTT. Translation gives CASSQESGNTIYF.

In its sample, this clone was seen once. This chain uses TRBV2 with TRBJ2-2; 7 bases are shared with TRBD2. J was trimmed by 4 bases and V by 6 bases; bases with no gene match: 5. Germline values: CDR1 SNHLY, CDR2 FYNNEI. The CDR3 has 14 residues. The CDR3: CASRPGLTTGELFF. In DNA, the CDR3 is TGTGCCAGCAGACCGGGACTAACCACCGGGGAGCTGTTTTTT.

V is TRBV29-1 and J is TRBJ2-2; maybe TRBD1 (6 bases). This CDR3 region has 15 residues. Trimming took 4 bases from V and 2 from J, leaving 14 bases between them. The germline CDR1 and CDR2 sequences are SQVTM and ANQGSEA. CDR3 nucleotides: TGCAGCGTTGTTGACGGGACAATCAACACCGGGGAGCTGTTTTTT. Translated, it gives CSVVDGTINTGELFF.

V gene TRBV9 combines with J gene TRBJ2-7; D not resolved. This CDR3 spans 16 amino acids. The V gene lost 2 bases and the J gene lost 4 bases, with 19 bases spanning the gap. Germline CDR1 is SGDLS and CDR2 is YYNGEE. In DNA, the CDR3 is TGTGCCAGCAGCGTCTTCCGGTTTGGGCAGGAATACGAGCAGTACTTC. This translates into CASSVFRFGQEYEQYF. Full variable domain (remainder filled in from reference TRBV9 and TRBJ2-7): DSGVTQTPKHLITATGQRVTLRCSPRSGDLSVYWYQQSLDQGLQFLIQYYNGEERAKGNILERFSAQQFPDLHSELNLSSLELGDSALYFCASSVFRFGQEYEQYFGPGTRLTVT.

The CDR3 DNA reads TGTGCCAGTAGAACCACTAGCGGTCACAATGAGCAGTTCTTC. It translates to CASRTTSGHNEQFF. The chain uses TRBV19 and TRBJ2-1; 8 bases align to TRBD2. J was trimmed by 5 bases and V by 6 bases; bases with no gene match: 6. Germline V gives CDR1 LNHDA, CDR2 SQIVND (reference sequence). This CDR3 comprises 14 residues.

The chain links TRBV7-8 to TRBJ2-5; 7 nucleotides agree with TRBD2. CDR1 SGHVS and CDR2 FQNEAQ come from the germline V gene. The CDR3 runs 14 residues. The junction had 6 bases not matched to a gene; V was cut back by 6 bases and J by 2 bases. The CDR3, as DNA: TGTGCCAGCAGACAGCCGGGACTACAAGAGACCCAGTACTTC. Its protein is CASRQPGLQETQYF.

CDR3 bases: TGTGCCAGCAGCGTAGTAGAGGTAAACACTGAAGCTTTCTTT. Translating it yields CASSVVEVNTEAFF. The gene calls are TRBV9 and TRBJ1-1; no clear D gene. In germline, CDR1 is SGDLS, CDR2 YYNGEE. Trimming stripped 0 bases from V and 2 bases from J, with 8 bases between. The CDR3 covers 14 residues.

V gene TRBV15 combines with J gene TRBJ2-2; maybe TRBD1 (6 bases). Trimming took off 1 base at V and 5 bases at J, with 32 bases between the two ends. The CDR3 runs 22 residues. CDR1 is LNHNV, CDR2 YYDKDF, per germline (reference sequence). Here the CDR3 DNA reads TGTGCCACCAGCAGAGTCTCTCCGCCGCCTTGGACAGTTCGAAGACAAACCGGGGAGCTGTTTTTT. This sequence encodes CATSRVSPPPWTVRRQTGELFF.

V usage is TRBV19 and J usage is TRBJ2-1; 9 bases are a match to TRBD2. This CDR3 has 17 amino acids. The V and J ends lost 1 base and 10 bases, in that order; junction bases with no gene match: 14. CDR1 LNHDA and CDR2 SQIVND come from the germline V gene (reference sequence). This CDR3 reads CASSIGGGAVALTEQFF. The CDR3 nucleotides are TGTGCCAGTAGTATAGGCGGGGGGGCCGTAGCCCTTACCGAGCAGTTCTTC.

The rearrangement links TRBV5-1 to TRBJ2-1, with 10 bases identical to TRBD1. Germline V gene lookup returns CDR1 SGHRS and CDR2 YFSETQ. The CDR3 has 17 residues. J lost 7 bases, V lost 5 bases, and 15 bases had no gene match. The CDR3 reads CASRSPGGQGGLNEQFF. The DNA for the CDR3 is TGCGCCAGCAGGTCCCCAGGAGGACAGGGGGGCCTAAATGAGCAGTTCTTC.

This chain joins TRBV7-3 and TRBJ2-2, with 8 bases that match TRBD2. V trimming: 1 base; J trimming: 3 bases; junction bases outside the gene matches: 4. Germline V gene data show CDR1 as SGHTA and CDR2 as FQGTGA. CDR3 length: 16 amino acids. For the CDR3, the DNA is TGTGCCAGCAGCTTAATTAGCGGGACCTACACCGGGGAGCTGTTTTTT. Its protein is CASSLISGTYTGELFF. The full variable domain, its missing parts supplied by reference TRBV7-3 and TRBJ2-2, is GAGVSQTPSNKVTEKGKYVELRCDPISGHTALYWYRQSLGQGPEFLIYFQGTGAADDSGLPNDRFFAVRPEGSVSTLKIQRTERGDSAVYLCASSLISGTYTGELFFGEGSRLTVL.

This chain uses TRBV7-9 with TRBJ2-7; D possibly corresponds to TRBD1 (6 bases). V shed 5 bases and J shed 7 bases, with 18 bases lying between them. Germline-derived CDR1 and CDR2 are SEHNR and FQNEAQ (reference sequence). The CDR3 is made up of 14 amino acids. CDR3 nucleotides: TGTGCCAGCAGCACCTCCATAGGGGGTGGTGAGCAGTACTTC. Protein product: CASSTSIGGGEQYF. Complete variable domain (other parts from reference TRBV7-9 and TRBJ2-7): DTGVSQNPRHKITKRGQNVTFRCDPISEHNRLYWYRQTLGQGPEFLTYFQNEAQLEKSRLLSDRFSAERPKGSFSTLEIQRTEQGDSAMYLCASSTSIGGGEQYFGPGTRLTVT.